In its sample, the clone carrying this T cell receptor (beta chain) was seen a few times. The germline V and J ends were trimmed by 6 bases and 4 bases, with 7 bases remaining between them. The germline gives CDR1 SNHLY, CDR2 FYNNEI. The CDR3 has 12 residues. The data belong to a study of T cell changes during pregnancy in multiple sclerosis. This table comes from immunoSEQ multiplex PCR, and its TCRdb copy is limited to in-frame clones, with some not included. This table holds tens of thousands of clones, less than 95% found once. V gene TRBV2 combines with J gene TRBJ2-1; D call uncertain. The TCR originated in a female donor with multiple sclerosis, enrolled in a pregnancy study. The starting material was CD8+ T cells from peripheral blood mononuclear cells, obtained before pregnancy. The DNA for the CDR3 is TGTGCCAGCAGGGCAGGATACAATGAGCAGTTCTTC. Translated: CASRAGYNEQFF.